What follows are 24 T cell receptor beta chains derived from one specimen sequenced in a study of beta chain features in type 1 diabetes. Expressed TCRB transcripts were sequenced after all isolated RNA was converted to cDNA. The data were produced by immunoSEQ multiplex PCR, yet TCRdb's version contains in-frame clones alone and is incomplete. The profile covers more than 350,000 clones, with 9.5% to 12% appearing a single time and 0.04% to 0.05% taken by the ten largest. The sample comprised naive CD4+ T cells from blood. Receptor source: a woman between 18 and 29 years old in good health.

This clone was detected ten times or more. The genes are TRBV29-1 and TRBJ2-3; D not resolved. Germline V lookup: CDR1 SQVTM, CDR2 ANQGSEA. Trimming removed 3 bases from V and 5 bases from J, with 9 bases in between. CDR3 length equals 12 residues. Here the CDR3 reads CSVDHSKDTQYF. The CDR3 DNA follows: TGCAGCGTTGACCACTCGAAAGATACGCAGTATTTT.

The chain employs TRBV4-3 and TRBJ2-7, with 7 bases fitting TRBD1. The CDR3 runs 18 residues. The ends lost 0 bases at V and 5 bases at J; junction bases unmatched: 16. Per germline, CDR1 LGHNA and CDR2 YSLEER. The CDR3 spells CASSQDRVTGRSGHEQYF. CDR3 DNA sequence: TGCGCCAGCAGCCAAGATCGTGTGACAGGGCGGTCCGGCCACGAGCAGTACTTC.

In this sample, this clone turned up a few times. The rearrangement links TRBV29-1 to TRBJ1-2, with D unclear. The germline gives CDR1 SQVTM, CDR2 ANQGSEA. This CDR3 region has 13 residues. Trimming left V 1 base short and J 8 bases short, with 14 bases between. CDR3 region: CSVEALGKGGYTF. In DNA, the CDR3 is TGCAGCGTTGAAGCGTTAGGGAAGGGCGGCTACACCTTC.

This clone was seen a handful of times. This chain joins TRBV2 and TRBJ2-5, with 11 bases identical to TRBD2. V shed 3 bases and J 1 base; nucleotides not matched to a gene: 7. Germline V gene lookup returns CDR1 SNHLY and CDR2 FYNNEI. The CDR3 has 17 amino acids. This CDR3 reads CASSDRLAGIGQETQYF. In DNA, the CDR3 is TGTGCCAGCAGTGATCGACTAGCGGGGATTGGCCAAGAGACCCAGTACTTC.

Here the CDR3 reads CASSVGLTRDGTQYF. The CDR3, as DNA: TGTGCCAGCAGCGTAGGGTTAACCAGAGACGGGACCCAGTACTTC. The chain joins TRBV9 to TRBJ2-5; D unclear. The CDR3 runs to 15 residues. Between the trimmed V and J ends, which lost 0 bases and 7 bases, there was a span of 16 bases. Germline V gene lookup returns CDR1 SGDLS and CDR2 YYNGEE. Variable domain in full (rest from reference TRBV9 and TRBJ2-5): DSGVTQTPKHLITATGQRVTLRCSPRSGDLSVYWYQQSLDQGLQFLIQYYNGEERAKGNILERFSAQQFPDLHSELNLSSLELGDSALYFCASSVGLTRDGTQYFGPGTRLLVL.

The CDR3 region has the DNA TGCGCCAGCAGCCACCGCGGGGGGACAGGGCTTCGCGAGCAGTACTTC. This sequence encodes CASSHRGGTGLREQYF. This rearrangement joins TRBV4-1 to TRBJ2-7; tentative D call: TRBD1 (9 bases). Germline V lookup: CDR1 MGHRA, CDR2 YSYEKL. Deletions cut 3 bases from V and 6 bases from J, with 21 bases between. This CDR3 region has 16 residues.

This clone appeared a few times. The chain uses TRBV25-1 and TRBJ2-3; D may be TRBD2 (5 bases). The CDR3 runs to 15 residues. The ends were cut back, 3 bases at V and 6 bases at J, with 16 bases in the middle. The germline V gene encodes CDR1 MGHDK and CDR2 SYGVNS. CDR3: CASSDVRGPGDTQYF. CDR3 coding DNA: TGTGCCAGCAGTGACGTGAGAGGGCCGGGGGATACGCAGTATTTT.

V and J are TRBV11-3 and TRBJ2-5; 10 bases map to TRBD2. Germline V gene data show CDR1 as SGHNT and CDR2 as YENEEA. V dropped 5 bases and J dropped 6; count of bases not matched to a gene: 15. The CDR3 totals 17 residues. CDR3 loop: CASSTQELAGVLKTQYF. DNA for the CDR3: TGTGCCAGCAGCACACAAGAGCTAGCGGGAGTCCTGAAGACCCAGTACTTC. Full variable domain (outside the CDR3, taken from reference TRBV11-3 and TRBJ2-5): EAGVVQSPRYKIIEKKQPVAFWCNPISGHNTLYWYLQNLGQGPELLIRYENEEAVDDSQLPKDRFSAERLKGVDSTLKIQPAELGDSAVYLCASSTQELAGVLKTQYFGPGTRLLVL.

The chain carries TRBV7-8 and TRBJ2-1; D is possibly TRBD1 (6 bases). The germline V gene encodes CDR1 SGHVS and CDR2 FQNEAQ. The CDR3 is 15 amino acids. Trimming removed 4 bases at V and 1 base at J, with 11 bases between. Written as DNA, the CDR3 is TGTGCCAGCAGCTCCCTCAGGGGTTCCTACAATGAGCAGTTCTTC. It is translated as CASSSLRGSYNEQFF.

V usage is TRBV4-2 and J usage is TRBJ1-6; TRBD1 agrees at 11 bases. V was clipped by 4 bases and J by 7 bases; unmatched bases: 3. CDR1 is LGHNA and CDR2 is YNFKEQ in the germline V gene. CDR3 length: 15 residues. CDR3 sequence reads: CASSPRTGGNSPLHF. DNA for the CDR3: TGTGCCAGCAGCCCGCGGACAGGGGGCAATTCACCCCTCCACTTT.

In this sample, this clone turned up a few times. V is TRBV15 and J is TRBJ1-2; 8 bases match TRBD1. CDR1 is LNHNV, CDR2 YYDKDF, per germline (reference sequence). CDR3 length equals 15 residues. The ends lost 3 bases at V and 9 bases at J; junction bases unmatched: 12. The CDR3 loop reads CATSSGQGKRQSYTF. As DNA, the CDR3 is TGTGCCACCAGCAGCGGACAGGGAAAGAGGCAGAGCTACACCTTC.

The chain uses TRBV6-5 and TRBJ1-1; TRBD1 matches 9 bases. Per germline, CDR1 MNHEY and CDR2 SVGAGI. This CDR3 is built from 13 residues. Trimming cost V 6 bases and J 10 bases; bases outside gene matches: 9. CDR3 nucleotides: TGTGCCAGCAGCCTCGGGACAGGGACGAGAGCTTTCTTT. Translation gives CASSLGTGTRAFF.

This clone was observed a handful of times. The chain recombines TRBV30 with TRBJ2-3; 9 bases agree with TRBD2. Germline V gene lookup returns CDR1 GTSNPN and CDR2 SVGIG (reference sequence). The CDR3 length is 16 residues. V gave up 3 bases and J gave up 0 bases; unmatched junction bases: 7. CDR3 bases: TGTGCCTGGAGAGGAATTCTAGCGGGAAGCACAGATACGCAGTATTTT. It encodes CAWRGILAGSTDTQYF. The whole variable domain, remainder taken from reference TRBV30 and TRBJ2-3, is SQTIHQWPATLVQPVGSPLSLECTVEGTSNPNLYWYRQAAGRGLQLLFYSVGIGQISSEVPQNLSASRPQDRQFILSSKKLLLSDSGFYLCAWRGILAGSTDTQYFGPGTRLTVL.

J is TRBJ1-5 and V is TRBV6-6; TRBD1 matches at 11 bases. The CDR3 covers 15 residues. Germline CDR1 and CDR2: MNHNY and SVGAGI (reference sequence). V gave up 4 bases and J gave up 3 bases; unmatched junction bases: 2. CDR3 loop: CASSSDRGPNQPQHF. CDR3 nucleotide sequence: TGTGCCAGCAGTTCGGACAGGGGGCCCAATCAGCCCCAGCATTTT.

This chain connects TRBV28 to TRBJ2-7; D gene ambiguous. The V gene lost 3 bases and the J gene lost 2 bases, with 14 bases spanning the gap. The length of the CDR3 is 15 residues. Per the germline V gene, CDR1 is MDHEN and CDR2 is SYDVKM. The CDR3 DNA reads as TGTGCCAGCAGTTTCTCCTGGGTCAAGCCCTACGAGCAGTACGTC. Protein: CASSFSWVKPYEQYV.

V gene TRBV5-4 combines with J gene TRBJ2-7; D is undetermined. Trimming left V 2 bases short and J 5 bases short, with 17 bases between. CDR3 length: 15 amino acids. The germline V gene encodes CDR1 SGHNT and CDR2 YYREEE (reference sequence). The CDR3 spells CASSFWQAPGHEQYV. CDR3 bases: TGTGCCAGCAGCTTTTGGCAAGCACCGGGTCACGAGCAGTACGTC.

This clone has just a few counts. The genes are TRBV5-1 and TRBJ2-5; 7 nucleotides line up with TRBD2. Germline lookup yields CDR1 SGHRS and CDR2 YFSETQ. After removal of 0 bases from V and 2 bases from J, the junction contained 7 bases not matched to a gene. This CDR3 contains 16 residues. This CDR3 is CASSLVAGAVQETQYF. The CDR3 DNA reads as TGCGCCAGCAGCTTGGTGGCGGGAGCTGTACAAGAGACCCAGTACTTC.

The rearrangement links TRBV7-9 to TRBJ2-7; no definite D call. Germline assignment: CDR1 SEHNR and CDR2 FQNEAQ (reference sequence). The length of the CDR3 is 11 residues. The V end lost 5 bases, the J end lost 1 base, and 3 bases lay between the germline ends. CDR3 protein: CASSPSYEQYF. CDR3 bases: TGTGCCAGCAGCCCATCCTACGAGCAGTACTTC.

The CDR3 sequence: CASSSDPAPTRDTQYF. CDR3 bases: TGTGCCAGCAGCTCGGACCCAGCACCCACAAGGGATACGCAGTATTTT. The V gene is TRBV7-2, the J gene TRBJ2-3; unclear D gene. There are 16 residues in the CDR3. Per the germline V gene, CDR1 is SGHTA and CDR2 is FQGNSA. V was clipped by 4 bases and J by 6 bases, with 20 bases between them.

In its sample, this clone was seen a few times. The rearrangement joins TRBV28 to TRBJ1-2; the match to TRBD1 covers 8 bases. CDR3 length equals 11 residues. Looked up from germline, CDR1 is MDHEN and CDR2 is SYDVKM. The V gene end was trimmed by 8 bases and the J gene end by 8 bases; junction bases not matched to a gene: 4. CDR3 nucleotides: TGTGCCAGCGGACAGGGTACGGGCTACACCTTC. It is translated as CASGQGTGYTF.

This clone showed up just a few times. The V call is TRBV7-3, the J call TRBJ2-6; D gene uncertain. Germline V CDR1 and CDR2: SGHTA, FQGTGA. Deletions cut 2 bases from V and 2 bases from J, with 4 bases between. This CDR3 has 14 amino acids. CDR3 coding DNA: TGTGCCAGCAGCTTAGGACCTGGGGCCAACGTCCTGACTTTC. Protein: CASSLGPGANVLTF.

The table lists this clone with a few counts. The CDR3 is CASSLSGRDKETQYF. The CDR3 region has the DNA TGTGCCAGCAGTTTATCGGGTCGTGATAAAGAGACCCAGTACTTC. V gene TRBV27 combines with J gene TRBJ2-5; no reliable D call. V lost 0 bases and J 3 bases, leaving 11 bases between the germline ends. Germline V gene sequence: CDR1 MNHEY, CDR2 SMNVEV (reference sequence). The CDR3 has 15 amino acids.

This clone was counted a few times. The chain carries TRBV5-4 and TRBJ2-7, with D uncertain. This CDR3 region has 13 residues. The V end lost 1 base, the J end lost 2 bases, and 7 bases lay between the germline ends. Germline assignment: CDR1 SGHNT and CDR2 YYREEE (reference sequence). The CDR3 loop is CASSLFGAYEQYV. The CDR3 DNA reads TGTGCCAGCAGCTTGTTTGGCGCCTACGAGCAGTACGTC.

The chain carries TRBV29-1 and TRBJ2-1, with TRBD2 matching 8 bases. V shed 8 bases and J 2 bases; nucleotides not matched to a gene: 5. The CDR3 covers 13 residues. The germline V gene encodes CDR1 SQVTM and CDR2 ANQGSEA. The CDR3 loop reads CSPTGGAYNEQFF. In DNA, the CDR3 is TGCAGCCCGACGGGGGGGGCCTACAATGAGCAGTTCTTC.